This TCR beta chain derives from a study of shared clonotypes between healthy human individuals. The overall study: Each donor's CD4 naive and CD4 memory cells filled three plates apiece, CD8 naive two, and CD8 memory one.

V dropped 2 bases and J dropped 4 bases, with 6 bases sitting between them. The CDR3 is 12 amino acids. Germline V CDR1 and CDR2: SGHNT, YYREEE (reference sequence). Running of the assay took place at deep level. Clones were read by immunoSEQ multiplex PCR, and TCRdb kept only the in-frame ones, dropping some. The table lists 2 million to 2.5 million clones, 90% to 97% of them singletons. Sequences were obtained from naive CD4+ T cells sorted from blood. Indicated subset: CD45RA+ positively selected. The chain carries TRBV5-4 and TRBJ1-2, with D hard to call. The receptor was isolated from a man between 18 and 35 years old in good health. The chain's CDR3 is CASSFNVYGYTF. CDR3 in DNA: TGTGCCAGCAGCTTTAACGTCTATGGCTACACCTTC.